These 6 T cell receptor beta chains were all obtained from the same sample, sequenced in a study of blood T cell repertoires in COVID-19. Profiling relied on immunoSEQ multiplex PCR, and the TCRdb table lists in-frame clones only, not all of them. Of roughly 250,000 clones listed, 88% were seen once; the top ten hold 0.95% to 1.5%. Sample: PBMCs or T cells enriched from blood (not recorded which). The receptors here all came from a woman aged 40 to 50 with acute COVID-19.

The genes are TRBV3-1 (or the pseudogene TRBV3-2) and TRBJ1-2; the D is unclear. The CDR3 runs 11 residues. From germline, CDR1 is LGHDT and CDR2 YNNKEL (reference sequence). Trimming left V 1 base short and J 8 bases short, with 5 bases between. The CDR3 region has the DNA TGTGCCAGCAGCCAAGCGGGGGGCTACACCTTC. Translated, it gives CASSQAGGYTF.

The V and J genes are TRBV25-1 and TRBJ2-1; D may be TRBD1 (6 bases). Germline V gives CDR1 MGHDK, CDR2 SYGVNS. Trimming took 6 bases from V and 0 from J, leaving 15 bases between them. The CDR3 is made up of 16 amino acids. The CDR3 nucleotides are TGTGCCAGCAGCAAAGAACAGGGTCGCTCCTACAATGAGCAGTTCTTC. Translating gives CASSKEQGRSYNEQFF.

This chain connects TRBV4-1 to TRBJ1-2, with D tentatively TRBD1 (5 bases). The CDR3 spans 16 residues. The V gene's germline CDR1 is MGHRA and CDR2 YSYEKL. The V and J ends lost 5 bases and 1 base respectively, with 17 bases between them. CDR3 nucleotide sequence: TGCGCCAGCAGCTTTACTCAGGGCCGGCATAACTATGGCTACACCTTC. Its translation: CASSFTQGRHNYGYTF.

V usage is TRBV27 and J usage is TRBJ2-1; 9 bases fit TRBD2. Unmatched junction bases numbered 8, after V lost 2 bases and J lost 9 bases. Germline V gene lookup returns CDR1 MNHEY and CDR2 SMNVEV (reference sequence). This CDR3 spans 15 amino acids. Written as DNA, the CDR3 is TGTGCCAGCAGTTTAGGTAGCGGGAGATTGGGTGAGCAGTTCTTC. It encodes CASSLGSGRLGEQFF.

The genes are TRBV10-2 and TRBJ2-7; TRBD2 matches 9 bases. The CDR3 is 15 residues long. Trimming at V came to 6 bases and at J to 1 base, leaving 7 bases not matched to a gene. The germline CDR1 and CDR2 sequences are WSHSY and SAAADI. CDR3 amino acids: CASSSPGLASYEQYV. The CDR3 DNA is TGCGCCAGCAGCTCTCCGGGACTAGCATCCTACGAGCAGTACGTC.

The rearrangement links TRBV30 to TRBJ1-6; 7 nucleotides line up with TRBD1. Germline V gene data show CDR1 as GTSNPN and CDR2 as SVGIG (reference sequence). CDR3 size: 14 residues. The junction had 5 bases not matched to a gene; V was cut back by 0 bases and J by 9 bases. The CDR3 DNA is TGTGCCTGGAGTGTACCAGGGGGAGGTTCACCCCTCCACTTT. Translated: CAWSVPGGGSPLHF.